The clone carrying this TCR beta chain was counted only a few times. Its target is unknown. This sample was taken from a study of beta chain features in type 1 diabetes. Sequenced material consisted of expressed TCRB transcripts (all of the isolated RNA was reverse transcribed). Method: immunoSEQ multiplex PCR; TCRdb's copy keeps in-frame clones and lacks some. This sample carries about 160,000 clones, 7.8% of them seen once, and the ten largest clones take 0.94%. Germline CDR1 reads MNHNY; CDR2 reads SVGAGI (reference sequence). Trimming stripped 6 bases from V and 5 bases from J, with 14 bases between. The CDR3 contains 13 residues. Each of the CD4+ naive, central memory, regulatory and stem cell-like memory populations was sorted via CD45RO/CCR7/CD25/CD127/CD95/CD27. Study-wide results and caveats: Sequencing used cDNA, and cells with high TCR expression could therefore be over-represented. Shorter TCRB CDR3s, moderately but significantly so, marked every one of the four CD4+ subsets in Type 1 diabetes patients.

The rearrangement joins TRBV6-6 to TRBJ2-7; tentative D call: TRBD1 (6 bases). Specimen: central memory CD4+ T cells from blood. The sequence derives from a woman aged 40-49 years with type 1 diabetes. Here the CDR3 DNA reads TGTGCCAGCAGACTTGACAGGTCTCACGAGCAGTACTTC. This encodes CASRLDRSHEQYF.